This TCR beta chain was profiled in a study of blood T cells in healthy people across ages. Broader study findings: Strongly correlated with naive T cell percentage was TCR beta diversity.

Primed by a sample-barcoded 5' primer and a J-beta primer mix, a second PCR proceeded for 7 to 11 cycles. TCRdb recomputed calls from the 5' RACE reads with MiXCR, one row per CDR3 protein. There are around 1.7 million distinct CDR3 sequences in the sample; roughly 30% occur only once, and 7.7% lies in the top ten. Aged roughly 6 to 100, donors were systemically healthy Caucasians from Russia. Every sample yielded at least 6 million isolated PBMCs. There were at least 6 micrograms of total RNA extracted from every sample. A remark on this clonotype: Its antigen is not identified.

This TCR came from a young woman in good health. Sequenced material: blood.

CDR3 residues: CASSEGVVNNQPQHF. CDR3 nucleotide sequence: TGTGCCAGCAGTGAAGGCGTAGTAAACAATCAGCCCCAGCATTTT. The V call is TRBV6-1, the J call TRBJ1-5; no reliable D call. Trimming took off 1 base at V and 3 bases at J, with 10 bases between the two ends. CDR3 size: 15 residues. Looked up from germline, CDR1 is MNHNS and CDR2 is SASEGT.